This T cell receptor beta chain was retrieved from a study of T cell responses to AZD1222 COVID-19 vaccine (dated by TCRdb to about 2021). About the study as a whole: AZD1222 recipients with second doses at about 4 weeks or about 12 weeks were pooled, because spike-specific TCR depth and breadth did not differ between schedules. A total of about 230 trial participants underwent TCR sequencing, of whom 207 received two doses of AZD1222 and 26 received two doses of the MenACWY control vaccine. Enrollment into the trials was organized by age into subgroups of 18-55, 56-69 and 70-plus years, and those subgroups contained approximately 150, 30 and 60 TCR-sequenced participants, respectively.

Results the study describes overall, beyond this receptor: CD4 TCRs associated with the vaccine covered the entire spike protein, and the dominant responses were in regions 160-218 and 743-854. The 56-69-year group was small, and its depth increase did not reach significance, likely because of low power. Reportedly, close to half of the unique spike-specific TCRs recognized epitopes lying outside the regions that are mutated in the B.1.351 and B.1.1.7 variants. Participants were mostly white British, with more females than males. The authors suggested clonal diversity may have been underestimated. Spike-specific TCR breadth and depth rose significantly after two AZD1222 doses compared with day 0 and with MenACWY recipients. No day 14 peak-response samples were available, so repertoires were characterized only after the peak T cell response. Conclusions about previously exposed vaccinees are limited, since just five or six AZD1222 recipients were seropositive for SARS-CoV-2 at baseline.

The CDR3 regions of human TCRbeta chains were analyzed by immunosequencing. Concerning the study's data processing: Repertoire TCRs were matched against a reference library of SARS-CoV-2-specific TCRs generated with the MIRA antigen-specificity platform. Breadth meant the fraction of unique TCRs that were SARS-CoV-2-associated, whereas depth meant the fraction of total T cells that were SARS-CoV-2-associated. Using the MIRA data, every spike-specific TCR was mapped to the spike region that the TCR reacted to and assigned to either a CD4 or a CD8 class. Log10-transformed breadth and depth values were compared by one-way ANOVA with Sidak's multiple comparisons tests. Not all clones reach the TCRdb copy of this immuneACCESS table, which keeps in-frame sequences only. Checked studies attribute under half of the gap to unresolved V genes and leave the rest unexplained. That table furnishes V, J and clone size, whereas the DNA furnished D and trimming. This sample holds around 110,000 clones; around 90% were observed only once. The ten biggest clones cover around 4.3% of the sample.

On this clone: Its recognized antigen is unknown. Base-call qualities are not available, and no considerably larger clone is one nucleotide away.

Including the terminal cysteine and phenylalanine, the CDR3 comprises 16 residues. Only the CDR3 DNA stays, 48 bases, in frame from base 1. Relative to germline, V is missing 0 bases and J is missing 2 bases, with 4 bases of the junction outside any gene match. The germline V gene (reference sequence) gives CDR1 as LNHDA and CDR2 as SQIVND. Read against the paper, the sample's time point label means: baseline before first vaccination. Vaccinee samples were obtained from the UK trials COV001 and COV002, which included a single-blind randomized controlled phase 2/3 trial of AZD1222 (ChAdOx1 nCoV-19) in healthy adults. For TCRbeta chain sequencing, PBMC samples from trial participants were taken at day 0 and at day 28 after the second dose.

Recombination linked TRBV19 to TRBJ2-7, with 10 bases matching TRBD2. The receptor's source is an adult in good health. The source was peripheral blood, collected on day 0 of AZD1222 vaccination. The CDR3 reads CASSIDLLAGAYEQYF. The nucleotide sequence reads TGTGCCAGTAGTATAGATCTCCTAGCGGGGGCCTACGAGCAGTACTTC.